Presented here are 25 T cell receptor beta chains from one specimen sequenced in a study of cytomegalovirus exposure and HLA in healthy donors. In the PCR, 60 Vbeta and 13 Jbeta primers were used. The protocol was immunoSEQ multiplex PCR, while the TCRdb copy is restricted to in-frame clones and leaves out a portion. The sample records around 130,000 clones, roughly four fifths being singletons. The sample taken for sequencing was PBMCs. These receptors were obtained from a girl aged 2 to 9 in good health and CMV-seronegative.

V is TRBV15 and J is TRBJ2-7; TRBD1 aligns across 7 bases. The germline V gene has CDR1 LNHNV and CDR2 YYDKDF (reference sequence). Germline trimming cut 2 bases from V and 1 base from J; bases unmatched to any gene: 14. The CDR3 has 18 amino acids. The CDR3 coding sequence is TGTGCCACCAGCAGATCCCTCTACGGACAGGCGATATCCTACGAGCAGTACTTC. Translation: CATSRSLYGQAISYEQYF.

This clone was counted only a few times. The genes are TRBV4-1 and TRBJ1-4; perhaps TRBD1 as D (5 bases). Looked up from germline, CDR1 is MGHRA and CDR2 is YSYEKL. This CDR3 comprises 15 residues. The ends were cut back, 0 bases at V and 8 bases at J, with 13 bases in the middle. The CDR3 DNA reads TGCGCCAGCAGCCAAGATATCGGGGGTGGGGAAAAACTGTTTTTT. As protein: CASSQDIGGGEKLFF.

This clone came up once. This sequence joins TRBV9 and TRBJ1-2; 8 nucleotides line up with TRBD1. The CDR3 loop spans 14 amino acids. CDR1 and CDR2 (germline): SGDLS, YYNGEE. V dropped 4 bases and J dropped 7; count of bases not matched to a gene: 9. The chain's CDR3 is CASSPDSGGFGYTF. CDR3 nucleotide sequence: TGTGCCAGCAGCCCCGACTCAGGGGGCTTTGGCTACACCTTC. The variable domain in full, completed from reference TRBV9 and TRBJ1-2, reads DSGVTQTPKHLITATGQRVTLRCSPRSGDLSVYWYQQSLDQGLQFLIQYYNGEERAKGNILERFSAQQFPDLHSELNLSSLELGDSALYFCASSPDSGGFGYTFGSGTRLTVV.

The rearrangement uses TRBV15 and TRBJ1-4; D call uncertain. Trimming took 3 bases from V and 2 from J, leaving 7 bases between them. Looked up from germline, CDR1 is LNHNV and CDR2 is YYDKDF (reference sequence). The CDR3 is 14 residues long. CDR3 sequence: CATSRAYTNEKLFF. Written as DNA, the CDR3 is TGTGCCACCAGCAGGGCATACACTAATGAAAAACTGTTTTTT.

V and J are TRBV28 and TRBJ1-3, with a tentative D call TRBD1 (6 bases). V was trimmed by 5 bases and J by 9 bases, leaving 29 bases between them. The CDR3 loop spans 18 amino acids. From germline, CDR1 is MDHEN and CDR2 SYDVKM. CDR3 bases: TGTGCCAGCAGTCCCCCTACTACGACAGGAGAGAGGAGAAGCACCATATATTTT. Protein: CASSPPTTTGERRSTIYF.

The chain combines TRBV4-1 with TRBJ1-1, with a tentative D call TRBD1 (5 bases). Germline lookup yields CDR1 MGHRA and CDR2 YSYEKL. Trimming shortened V by 1 base and J by 2 bases, and 14 bases separated the two germline ends. This CDR3 is 16 amino acids long. CDR3 nucleotide sequence: TGCGCCAGCAGCCAAGTAACCGGGACTGGAAACACTGAAGCTTTCTTT. Amino acid sequence: CASSQVTGTGNTEAFF.

The chain links TRBV30 to TRBJ1-2; TRBD1 is a possible D gene (5 bases). This CDR3 comprises 14 residues. V was pared by 1 base and J by 4 bases, with 13 bases between. The germline gives CDR1 GTSNPN, CDR2 SVGIG (reference sequence). CDR3 sequence (DNA): TGTGCCTGGAGTGACAGGCAATCCCCCTATGGCTACACCTTC. It is translated as CAWSDRQSPYGYTF.

The rearrangement uses TRBV27 and TRBJ2-3, with 7 bases lining up with TRBD2. This CDR3 has 13 residues. Per the germline V gene, CDR1 is MNHEY and CDR2 is SMNVEV (reference sequence). V shed 6 bases, J shed 5 bases, and the junction held 5 bases outside the gene matches. The CDR3 DNA follows: TGTGCCAGCAGCCCGGGGGGACGAGATACGCAGTATTTT. It translates to CASSPGGRDTQYF.

The J gene is TRBJ1-1, the V gene TRBV1. TRBV1 is given as a pseudogene. CDR3 size: 15 residues. The CDR3 DNA is TGCACCAGCAGCCCAGTAAAGGAGATGAACACTGAAGCTTTCTTT. It yields the protein CTSSPVKEMNTEAFF.

This chain joins TRBV9 and TRBJ1-1, with 7 bases fitting TRBD1. This CDR3 is built from 14 residues. Germline loops: CDR1 SGDLS, CDR2 YYNGEE. The trim removed 0 bases at V and 5 bases at J, leaving 4 bases unmatched. CDR3: CASSVVAGGTEAFF. The CDR3 DNA is TGTGCCAGCAGCGTAGTGGCAGGGGGGACTGAAGCTTTCTTT.

The J gene is TRBJ2-7, the V gene TRBV6-5, with 9 bases fitting TRBD1. The CDR3 spans 15 residues. Unmatched junction bases numbered 11, after V lost 6 bases and J lost 5 bases. The germline gives CDR1 MNHEY, CDR2 SVGAGI. The CDR3 DNA sequence: TGTGCCAGCAGACCCGGGACAGGGCTTCTCAACGAGCAGTACTTC. Its translation: CASRPGTGLLNEQYF.

The chain recombines TRBV5-1 with TRBJ2-7; D is perhaps TRBD1 (6 bases). This CDR3 region has 12 residues. V lost 4 bases and J 3 bases, leaving 8 bases between the germline ends. Germline CDR1 reads SGHRS; CDR2 reads YFSETQ. The CDR3 DNA reads TGCGCCAGCAGCACAGGGAACTACGAGCAGTACTTC. It is translated as CASSTGNYEQYF.

The rearrangement links TRBV7-2 to TRBJ2-3; 10 bases are a match to TRBD2. From germline, CDR1 is SGHTA and CDR2 FQGNSA. V trimming: 6 bases; J trimming: 5 bases; junction bases outside the gene matches: 5. The CDR3 extends over 14 amino acids. For the CDR3, the DNA is TGTGCCAGCAGTCACGGACTAGCGGAAGATACGCAGTATTTT. It specifies CASSHGLAEDTQYF.

This chain uses TRBV19 with TRBJ2-1, with 9 bases that match TRBD1. Germline V gene data show CDR1 as LNHDA and CDR2 as SQIVND (reference sequence). J lost 7 bases, V lost 5 bases, and 15 bases had no gene match. This CDR3 contains 17 residues. Here the CDR3 reads CASSFRQTGTGRNEQFF. The CDR3 DNA is TGTGCCAGTAGTTTCAGGCAGACCGGGACAGGGAGGAATGAGCAGTTCTTC. Complete variable domain (other parts from reference TRBV19 and TRBJ2-1): DGGITQSPKYLFRKEGQNVTLSCEQNLNHDAMYWYRQDPGQGLRLIYYSQIVNDFQKGDIAEGYSVSREKKESFPLTVTSAQKNPTAFYLCASSFRQTGTGRNEQFFGPGTRLTVL.

The CDR3 bases are TGCGCCAGCAGCCAAGCGGGGTCGCAGTATTTT. The encoded protein is CASSQAGSQYF. The chain has TRBV4-1 and TRBJ2-3, with D perhaps TRBD2 (5 bases). The CDR3 length is 11 residues. Trimming shortened V by 1 base and J by 10 bases, and 6 bases separated the two germline ends. Germline-derived CDR1 and CDR2 are MGHRA and YSYEKL.

V usage is TRBV5-4 and J usage is TRBJ2-1; 8 positions agree with TRBD2. Trimming removed 2 bases from V and 3 bases from J; junction bases left unmatched: 4. Per germline, CDR1 SGHNT and CDR2 YYREEE (reference sequence). The length of the CDR3 is 15 residues. Here the CDR3 DNA reads TGTGCCAGCAGCTTCACGGGGGGGCTCTACAATGAGCAGTTCTTC. It translates to CASSFTGGLYNEQFF.

The chain carries TRBV2 and TRBJ1-2; 10 bases map to TRBD1. This CDR3 has 15 amino acids. Germline V gene sequence: CDR1 SNHLY, CDR2 FYNNEI. Trimming took 6 bases from V and 2 from J; bases not matched to a gene: 6. The CDR3 spells CASSALGQGNYGYTF. CDR3 in DNA: TGTGCCAGCAGCGCCCTGGGACAGGGGAACTATGGCTACACCTTC.

This clone has more than one count but fewer than ten. This chain joins TRBV6-6 and TRBJ1-4, with TRBD1 matching over 7 bases. The germline CDR1 and CDR2 sequences are MNHNY and SVGAGI (reference sequence). The CDR3 consists of 15 residues. J lost 1 base, V lost 5 bases, and 4 bases had no gene match. CDR3 nucleotides: TGTGCCAGCAGTGGGGCAGGGGGAACTAATGAAAAACTGTTTTTT. Translated: CASSGAGGTNEKLFF.

This chain uses TRBV2 with TRBJ1-4; D remains unclear. CDR3 size: 14 residues. V gave up 8 bases and J gave up 0 bases, with 10 bases separating them. Germline assignment: CDR1 SNHLY and CDR2 FYNNEI. The CDR3 DNA sequence: TGTGCCAGCCGGAGCCAGTCAACTAATGAAAAACTGTTTTTT. Protein: CASRSQSTNEKLFF. The whole variable domain, filled in from reference TRBV2 and TRBJ1-4, reads EPEVTQTPSHQVTQMGQEVILRCVPISNHLYFYWYRQILGQKVEFLVSFYNNEISEKSEIFDDQFSVERPDGSNFTLKIRSTKLEDSAMYFCASRSQSTNEKLFFGSGTQLSVL.

The rearrangement joins TRBV19 to TRBJ1-5, with TRBD1 as a possible D gene (6 bases). V was cut by 6 bases and J by 4 bases, with 13 bases left in between. The CDR3 spans 14 residues. Looked up from germline, CDR1 is LNHDA and CDR2 is SQIVND (reference sequence). CDR3 bases: TGTGCCAGTAGCCCCGGACAGATAAATCAGCCCCAGCATTTT. Translated, it gives CASSPGQINQPQHF.

The chain employs TRBV4-1 and TRBJ2-5, with a possible D match to TRBD1 (5 bases). CDR1 is MGHRA, CDR2 YSYEKL, per germline. The CDR3 has 13 amino acids. Trimming left V 5 bases short and J 5 bases short, with 12 bases between. CDR3 residues: CASSFQGGETQYF. CDR3 DNA: TGCGCCAGCAGCTTCCAGGGTGGCGAGACCCAGTACTTC.

The chain links TRBV6-6 to TRBJ1-5; perhaps TRBD1 as D (5 bases). The germline V gene encodes CDR1 MNHNY and CDR2 SVGAGI (reference sequence). Trimming stripped 0 bases from V and 3 bases from J, with 12 bases between. This CDR3 comprises 16 residues. The CDR3 nucleotides are TGTGCCAGCAGTTACTCGAAGGGGAACCTCAATCAGCCCCAGCATTTT. Translation: CASSYSKGNLNQPQHF.

The chain has TRBV7-9 and TRBJ2-7; no definite D call. Germline V gene lookup returns CDR1 SEHNR and CDR2 FQNEAQ (reference sequence). There are 14 residues in the CDR3. Trimming cost V 1 base and J 2 bases, with 9 bases left between them. The CDR3 is CASSLGAGAYEQYF. The CDR3 DNA reads as TGTGCCAGCAGCTTAGGGGCAGGTGCCTACGAGCAGTACTTC.

This clone was picked up a small number of times. The chain links TRBV2 to TRBJ2-6; 7 bases match TRBD2. Germline values: CDR1 SNHLY, CDR2 FYNNEI. With 6 bases clipped from V and 2 bases from J, the junction kept 7 bases outside the gene matches. CDR3 size: 16 residues. The CDR3 is CASSSSRGAGANVLTF. For the CDR3, the DNA is TGTGCCAGCAGCAGTTCCCGGGGGGCTGGGGCCAACGTCCTGACTTTC.

The chain joins TRBV19 to TRBJ2-1; 8 positions match TRBD2. Germline-derived CDR1 and CDR2 are LNHDA and SQIVND (reference sequence). The CDR3 length is 15 residues. The trim removed 0 bases at V and 5 bases at J, leaving 3 bases unmatched. CDR3 sequence (DNA): TGTGCCAGTAGTATAGAGGCGGGGGGAAACAATGAGCAGTTCTTC. Protein: CASSIEAGGNNEQFF.